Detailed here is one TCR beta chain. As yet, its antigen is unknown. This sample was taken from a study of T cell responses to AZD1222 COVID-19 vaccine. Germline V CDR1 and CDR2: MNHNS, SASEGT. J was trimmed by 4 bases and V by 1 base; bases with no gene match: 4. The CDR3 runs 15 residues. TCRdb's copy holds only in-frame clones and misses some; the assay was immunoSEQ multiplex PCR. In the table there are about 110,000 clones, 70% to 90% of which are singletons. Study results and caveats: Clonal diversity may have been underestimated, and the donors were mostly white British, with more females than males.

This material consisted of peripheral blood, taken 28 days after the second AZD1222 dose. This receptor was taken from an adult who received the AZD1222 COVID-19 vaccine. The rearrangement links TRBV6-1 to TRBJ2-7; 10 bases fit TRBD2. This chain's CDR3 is CASSEEASGSYEQYF. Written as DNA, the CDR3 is TGTGCCAGCAGTGAAGAGGCTAGCGGGAGTTACGAGCAGTACTTC.